A selection of T cell receptor beta chains follows, all from one sample in a study of glioma-infiltrating T cells after dendritic cell vaccination. Repertoires were generated with immunoSEQ multiplex PCR, while TCRdb's copy carries only in-frame clones and drops some. The sample yields under 100,000 clones, approximately 81% seen once. Source: blood, taken before dendritic cell vaccination. These receptors all come from a human donor with glioblastoma. Each CDR3 is given without its conserved first and last residue. Fields, in order: J gene, D gene, V gene, CDR3 protein. A D gene is named only where the DNA matches it firmly.

J gene: TRBJ1-2
D gene: TRBD1
V gene: TRBV5-6
CDR3 protein: ASSETGEGYGYT

J gene: TRBJ2-2
D gene: -
V gene: TRBV6-5
CDR3 protein: ASSYSLANTGELF

J gene: TRBJ1-2
D gene: -
V gene: TRBV21-1
CDR3 protein: ASSIGRGLVQGYGYT

J gene: TRBJ1-5
D gene: TRBD1
V gene: TRBV4-1
CDR3 protein: ASSQDIGTGNQPQH

J gene: TRBJ1-1
D gene: -
V gene: TRBV29-1
CDR3 protein: SSSEGWTEAF

J gene: TRBJ1-1
D gene: -
V gene: TRBV5-1
CDR3 protein: ASSLGQSYTEAF

J gene: TRBJ1-5
D gene: -
V gene: TRBV10-3
CDR3 protein: AISDFTGFSNQPQH

J gene: TRBJ1-5
D gene: TRBD1
V gene: TRBV6-1
CDR3 protein: ATGTGVRGPQH

J gene: TRBJ2-7
D gene: TRBD2
V gene: TRBV19
CDR3 protein: ASSILAGPSYEQY

J gene: TRBJ2-5
D gene: -
V gene: TRBV5-4
CDR3 protein: ASSFGGGGGETQY

J gene: TRBJ1-3
D gene: -
V gene: TRBV21-1
CDR3 protein: ASSKAGQGGEGDHSGNTIY

J gene: TRBJ2-7
D gene: TRBD1
V gene: TRBV11-3
CDR3 protein: ASSPRTGKNNEQY

J gene: TRBJ2-1
D gene: TRBD2
V gene: TRBV7-3
CDR3 protein: ASSRQREEQF

J gene: TRBJ2-7
D gene: -
V gene: TRBV5-5
CDR3 protein: ASSLLAGSYEQY

J gene: TRBJ2-7
D gene: TRBD2
V gene: TRBV6-5
CDR3 protein: ASSLLAGNPYEQY

J gene: TRBJ2-6
D gene: TRBD2
V gene: TRBV5-1
CDR3 protein: ASSSGLGTGANVLT

J gene: TRBJ1-1
D gene: TRBD1
V gene: TRBV11-2
CDR3 protein: ASSEDRANTEAF

J gene: TRBJ2-7
D gene: -
V gene: TRBV5-1
CDR3 protein: ASSLALAGSYEQY

J gene: TRBJ2-7
D gene: -
V gene: TRBV9
CDR3 protein: ASSEFVGPYEQY

J gene: TRBJ1-2
D gene: TRBD1
V gene: TRBV19
CDR3 protein: ASSIDRGGYT

J gene: TRBJ1-6
D gene: TRBD1
V gene: TRBV27
CDR3 protein: ASSYLGGRNNSPLH

J gene: TRBJ2-1
D gene: -
V gene: TRBV7-9
CDR3 protein: ASSFFGGIYNEQF

J gene: TRBJ1-1
D gene: TRBD1
V gene: TRBV7-8
CDR3 protein: ASSLDRGTEAF

J gene: TRBJ2-2
D gene: -
V gene: TRBV5-4
CDR3 protein: ASSLLEAGELF

J gene: TRBJ2-7
D gene: TRBD1
V gene: TRBV18
CDR3 protein: ASSQEWTGGREQY

J gene: TRBJ1-1
D gene: -
V gene: TRBV15
CDR3 protein: ATSRDSRVGGEAF

J gene: TRBJ2-5
D gene: TRBD1
V gene: TRBV11-2
CDR3 protein: ASSATGGQETQY

J gene: TRBJ1-4
D gene: -
V gene: TRBV7-9
CDR3 protein: ASSLPYSTNEKLF

J gene: TRBJ1-5
D gene: -
V gene: TRBV15
CDR3 protein: ATSSQGGQPQH

J gene: TRBJ1-1
D gene: TRBD1
V gene: TRBV6-1
CDR3 protein: ALRGDSPTEAF

J gene: TRBJ1-1
D gene: -
V gene: TRBV7-9
CDR3 protein: ASSLSYGQGETEAF

J gene: TRBJ1-2
D gene: TRBD1
V gene: TRBV2
CDR3 protein: ASSEAGTDYGYT

J gene: TRBJ1-1
D gene: -
V gene: TRBV19
CDR3 protein: ASTPSRAGVPEAF

J gene: TRBJ1-4
D gene: -
V gene: TRBV30
CDR3 protein: AWSDGVMAEKLF

J gene: TRBJ2-2
D gene: TRBD1
V gene: TRBV5-1
CDR3 protein: ASSVRTGGDGELF

J gene: TRBJ2-3
D gene: TRBD1
V gene: TRBV2
CDR3 protein: ASSGQGWTDTQY

J gene: TRBJ2-7
D gene: TRBD1
V gene: TRBV5-1
CDR3 protein: ASSPPGQGPYEQY

J gene: TRBJ1-3
D gene: -
V gene: TRBV29-1
CDR3 protein: SVARGGNTIY

J gene: TRBJ1-2
D gene: -
V gene: TRBV20-1
CDR3 protein: SGGGNYGYT

J gene: TRBJ1-1
D gene: -
V gene: TRBV10-3
CDR3 protein: AISRRGRDTEAF

J gene: TRBJ2-2
D gene: TRBD1
V gene: TRBV5-1
CDR3 protein: ASSLTGGSTGELF

J gene: TRBJ1-1
D gene: -
V gene: TRBV28
CDR3 protein: ASSSPGLNTEAF

J gene: TRBJ2-7
D gene: -
V gene: TRBV6-1
CDR3 protein: ASSLGGQNYEQY

J gene: TRBJ2-1
D gene: -
V gene: TRBV9
CDR3 protein: ASRASSYNEQF

J gene: TRBJ2-7
D gene: TRBD1
V gene: TRBV2
CDR3 protein: ASTGQGAEEQY

J gene: TRBJ1-2
D gene: -
V gene: TRBV18
CDR3 protein: ASSPQVQKGYT

J gene: TRBJ2-7
D gene: TRBD1
V gene: TRBV27
CDR3 protein: ASSSQERSRQGGNEQY

J gene: TRBJ2-5
D gene: -
V gene: TRBV25-1
CDR3 protein: ASSDAGTPAQETQY

J gene: TRBJ1-2
D gene: TRBD1
V gene: TRBV7-9
CDR3 protein: ASSLEDRGFGYT

J gene: TRBJ2-1
D gene: -
V gene: TRBV7-7
CDR3 protein: ASSLGGGFVNEQF

J gene: TRBJ2-3
D gene: -
V gene: TRBV10-3
CDR3 protein: AISVFIGGGTDTQY

J gene: TRBJ1-6
D gene: TRBD1
V gene: TRBV4-3
CDR3 protein: ASSQKGAGAGYNSPLH

J gene: TRBJ2-7
D gene: -
V gene: TRBV30
CDR3 protein: AWSVWWEEQY

J gene: TRBJ1-5
D gene: -
V gene: TRBV4-1
CDR3 protein: ASSQDRGIAQH